One T cell receptor beta chain is described in this entry. The CDR3 sequence is 12 residues long. V was shortened by 6 bases and J by 5 bases, with 10 bases between the two germline ends. Germline V gives CDR1 SQVTM, CDR2 ANQGSEA. The data originate from a study of blood T cells in healthy people across ages. Alongside a J-beta primer mix, a sample-barcoded 5' primer served in a second PCR lasting roughly 6 to 12 cycles. TCRdb re-derived calls from the 5' RACE reads in MiXCR, one entry per CDR3 protein. The sample yields about 1.8 million distinct CDR3 sequences, roughly 52% seen once. This TCR was sampled from a middle-aged woman in good health. The sequencing input was blood. The rearrangement uses TRBV29-1 and TRBJ2-2; D ambiguous. The CDR3 region has the DNA TGCAGCGTAACCGGGCCTACCGGGGAGCTGTTTTTT. This codes for CSVTGPTGELFF.